This TCR beta chain was documented in a study of blood T cell repertoires in COVID-19. This CDR3 contains 12 residues. V lost 7 bases and J lost 9; bases outside the gene matches: 5. The germline gives CDR1 MNHEY, CDR2 SVGAGI. Each participant's cohort was designated according to participant-reported clinical history. The assay was immunoSEQ multiplex PCR, and TCRdb's table has in-frame clones only and misses some. The sample shows some 380,000 clones, approximately 87% of them seen only once. This sequence was found in a man aged 25 to 45 who had recovered from COVID-19. Sequencing used PBMCs or T cells enriched from blood (not recorded which). The V call is TRBV6-5, the J call TRBJ2-4; 8 bases agree with TRBD1. The CDR3 DNA reads as TGTGCCAGCATCGGACAGGGTTTCATTCAGTACTTC. Residues: CASIGQGFIQYF.